The 29 T cell receptor beta chains presented below share a single source sample, sequenced in a study of T-cell memory formation after mild COVID-19. From the 5' RACE reads, TCRdb called clonotypes with MiXCR, one entry per CDR3 protein. The data show approximately 260,000 distinct CDR3 sequences, about 17% seen once. Material: PBMCs or a T cell subset sorted from them (not recorded which). The source of these receptors is a man aged 18 to 29 who had mild COVID-19 (a few samples of this study predate the infection). Cell type and time point are not known.

This chain joins TRBV7-2 and TRBJ2-3; D might be TRBD1 (5 bases). This CDR3 is 15 amino acids long. V was pared by 3 bases and J by 6 bases, with 16 bases between. Germline assignment: CDR1 SGHTA and CDR2 FQGNSA. The CDR3 DNA sequence: TGTGCCAGCAGCTTTTCCCTAGGACAAAAGGATACGCAGTATTTT. Amino acids: CASSFSLGQKDTQYF.

This clonotype was recorded a few times. V is TRBV6-5 and J is TRBJ1-5; no clear D. Deletions cut 5 bases from V and 4 bases from J, with 12 bases between. Germline CDR1 is MNHEY and CDR2 is SVGAGI. This CDR3 contains 14 residues. The CDR3 region has the DNA TGTGCCAGCAGTCGGACCGAGCATAATCAGCCCCAGCATTTT. Translated, it gives CASSRTEHNQPQHF.

This clonotype was recorded many times. The V call is TRBV7-2, the J call TRBJ2-5; 8 bases match TRBD1. Germline V gene sequence: CDR1 SGHTA, CDR2 FQGNSA. After removal of 6 bases from V and 1 base from J, the junction contained 7 bases not matched to a gene. The CDR3 spans 15 residues. CDR3 sequence (DNA): TGTGCCAGCAGTTCCGGGACAGGTTCCCAAGAGACCCAGTACTTC. Its translation: CASSSGTGSQETQYF.

Ten or more counts support this clonotype. One junction end does not reproduce the germline sequence, and a read error may be involved. The chain has TRBV9 and TRBJ2-1; unclear D gene. Germline lookup yields CDR1 SGDLS and CDR2 YYNGEE. CDR3 size: 11 residues. CDR3 in DNA: TGCGCCAGCAGCGTCGAAGGTGAGCAGTTCTTC. Its protein product is CASSVEGEQFF.

This clonotype was recorded at least ten times. V and J are TRBV7-2 and TRBJ2-3; weak D call: TRBD2 (6 bases). V lost 2 bases to trimming and J lost 5 bases, with 17 bases between them. The CDR3 contains 16 residues. Germline CDR1 reads SGHTA; CDR2 reads FQGNSA. DNA of the CDR3: TGTGCCAGCAGCTTACGGCGGGGAAGTGTGAGAGATACGCAGTATTTT. Its translation is CASSLRRGSVRDTQYF.

The chain is built from TRBV7-2 and TRBJ2-2; perhaps TRBD2 as D (5 bases). The germline V gene encodes CDR1 SGHTA and CDR2 FQGNSA. The CDR3 spans 14 residues. The V gene lost 5 bases and the J gene lost 10 bases, with 17 bases spanning the gap. For the CDR3, the DNA is TGTGCCAGCAGCGCCCATACGAGGGCGGAGGAGCTGTTTTTT. This gives the protein CASSAHTRAEELFF.

This rearrangement joins TRBV10-3 to TRBJ1-1; D may be TRBD1 (6 bases). V lost 10 bases and J lost 1, with 13 bases in between. The CDR3 runs 13 residues. The germline V gene encodes CDR1 ENHRY and CDR2 SYGVKD. CDR3 in amino acids: CATDPGQNTEAFF. For the CDR3, the DNA is TGTGCCACCGATCCGGGACAGAACACTGAAGCTTTCTTT.

The gene calls are TRBV7-2 and TRBJ1-1; 7 bases map to TRBD1. This CDR3 region has 15 residues. Trimming removed 0 bases from V and 3 bases from J; junction bases left unmatched: 4. Germline V gives CDR1 SGHTA, CDR2 FQGNSA. CDR3 amino acids: CASSLAQGTYTEAFF. The CDR3 coding sequence is TGTGCCAGCAGCTTAGCACAGGGGACGTACACTGAAGCTTTCTTT.

This clonotype was picked up a small number of times. This chain uses TRBV28 with TRBJ2-3; a weak D match, TRBD1 (6 bases). CDR3 size: 15 residues. CDR1 MDHEN and CDR2 SYDVKM come from the germline V gene. Trimming took off 5 bases at V and 2 bases at J, with 14 bases between the two ends. The CDR3 reads CASSMAGVNTDTQYF. CDR3 nucleotides: TGTGCCAGCAGTATGGCAGGGGTAAACACAGATACGCAGTATTTT.

The J gene is TRBJ1-1, the V gene TRBV21-1. TRBV21-1 is flagged as a pseudogene. This CDR3 has 20 amino acids. The CDR3: CASSMRSSQAGRFRNTEAFF. CDR3 nucleotides: TGTGCCAGCAGCATGAGAAGCTCCCAAGCGGGCCGATTTCGGAACACTGAAGCTTTCTTT.

This clonotype has more than one count but fewer than ten. CDR3 nucleotides: TGCGCCAGCAGCATAACAGGGGATCACTCCTACGAGCAGTACTTC. It encodes CASSITGDHSYEQYF. The V gene is TRBV5-1, the J gene TRBJ2-7; 7 bases are a match to TRBD1. This CDR3 region has 15 residues. Germline assignment: CDR1 SGHRS and CDR2 YFSETQ. V shed 4 bases and J 0 bases; nucleotides not matched to a gene: 7. Filled out from reference TRBV5-1 and TRBJ2-7, the complete variable domain reads KAGVTQTPRYLIKTRGQQVTLSCSPISGHRSVSWYQQTPGQGLQFLFEYFSETQRNKGNFPGRFSGRQFSNSRSEMNVSTLELGDSALYLCASSITGDHSYEQYFGPGTRLTVT.

V and J are TRBV5-1 and TRBJ2-3; no clear D. Germline lookup yields CDR1 SGHRS and CDR2 YFSETQ. The V end was cut by 3 bases, the J end by 5 bases, with 13 bases between. The CDR3 covers 14 residues. The CDR3 DNA reads TGCGCCAGCAGCTCACCGGCCCTCGGAGATACGCAGTATTTT. As protein: CASSSPALGDTQYF. Based on the CDR3 plus reference TRBV5-1 and TRBJ2-3, the full variable domain is KAGVTQTPRYLIKTRGQQVTLSCSPISGHRSVSWYQQTPGQGLQFLFEYFSETQRNKGNFPGRFSGRQFSNSRSEMNVSTLELGDSALYLCASSSPALGDTQYFGPGTRLTVL.

This clonotype was seen repeatedly, ten times or more. The V and J genes are TRBV7-2 and TRBJ1-2, with 8 bases lining up with TRBD1. The CDR3 length is 14 residues. Germline V gene data show CDR1 as SGHTA and CDR2 as FQGNSA. The J segment lost 8 bases and the V segment lost 5 bases, leaving 10 bases of the junction unmatched. This chain's CDR3 is CASSTGQGGLGYTF. DNA of the CDR3: TGTGCCAGCAGCACCGGACAGGGAGGGTTAGGCTACACCTTC.

This clonotype has just a few counts. The V gene is TRBV4-1, the J gene TRBJ2-2, with TRBD1 matching over 11 bases. There are 16 residues in the CDR3. Germline values: CDR1 MGHRA, CDR2 YSYEKL. V lost 4 bases to trimming and J lost 4 bases; unmatched junction nucleotides: 5. The CDR3 spells CASSRGQGAPTGELFF. Written as DNA, the CDR3 is TGCGCCAGCAGCCGAGGACAGGGGGCGCCCACCGGGGAGCTGTTTTTT.

The V call is TRBV9, the J call TRBJ1-5; 9 bases agree with TRBD1. Germline-derived CDR1 and CDR2 are SGDLS and YYNGEE. J gave up 2 bases and V 3 bases, and 6 bases lay outside the gene matches. This CDR3 spans 16 amino acids. The CDR3 DNA follows: TGTGCCAGCAGCGGAGGCGGGACAGGGCGCAATCAGCCCCAGCATTTT. This translates into CASSGGGTGRNQPQHF.

This clonotype was seen many times. The CDR3 DNA reads as TGTGCCAGCAGCGCCCGGACAGGAGAAGCTTTCTTT. Translating it yields CASSARTGEAFF. The V and J genes are TRBV7-3 and TRBJ1-1, with 7 bases fitting TRBD1. Germline V gene lookup returns CDR1 SGHTA and CDR2 FQGTGA. The CDR3 sequence is 12 residues long. V lost 5 bases, J lost 8 bases, and 5 bases stayed unmatched.

The chain couples TRBV4-1 to TRBJ1-5, with D possibly being TRBD1 (5 bases). Germline-derived CDR1 and CDR2 are MGHRA and YSYEKL. This CDR3 spans 17 amino acids. Trimming pared 6 bases from V and 1 base from J, leaving 19 bases between. The CDR3 DNA sequence: TGCGCCAGCAGTCAGGAGGCCCGCCAGGGAAGCAATCAGCCCCAGCATTTT. Translation: CASSQEARQGSNQPQHF.

The rearrangement joins TRBV30 to TRBJ2-2; D not certain. The CDR3 is 12 amino acids. CDR1 is GTSNPN, CDR2 SVGIG, per germline (reference sequence). V gave up 4 bases and J gave up 4 bases, with 7 bases separating them. The CDR3 region is CAWTPLTGELFF. CDR3 coding DNA: TGTGCCTGGACCCCTCTCACCGGGGAGCTGTTTTTT.

The genes are TRBV6-2 or TRBV6-3 and TRBJ2-1, with a possible D match to TRBD2 (5 bases). The germline gives CDR1 MNHEY, CDR2 SVGEGT. The CDR3 runs 12 residues. V lost 5 bases, J lost 9 bases, and 11 bases lay in between. In DNA form, the CDR3 reads TGTGCCAGCAGTCCGCGTCGGGGTGAGCAGTTCTTC. Its translation: CASSPRRGEQFF.

This clonotype appeared many times. The chain carries TRBV7-6 and TRBJ1-2; D gene unclear. CDR3 length equals 15 residues. Germline V gene data show CDR1 as SGHVS and CDR2 as FNYEAQ. Trimming took 1 base from V and 2 from J, leaving 11 bases between them. Here the CDR3 reads CASSLVPDANYGYTF. CDR3 DNA sequence: TGTGCCAGCAGCTTAGTCCCCGATGCAAACTATGGCTACACCTTC. The whole variable domain, remainder taken from reference TRBV7-6 and TRBJ1-2, is GAGVSQSPRYKVTKRGQDVALRCDPISGHVSLYWYRQALGQGPEFLTYFNYEAQQDKSGLPNDRFSAERPEGSISTLTIQRTEQRDSAMYRCASSLVPDANYGYTFGSGTRLTVV.

The rearrangement links TRBV5-1 to TRBJ2-3; D perhaps matches TRBD1 (5 bases). Germline V gives CDR1 SGHRS, CDR2 YFSETQ. The V end was cut by 2 bases, the J end by 3 bases, with 10 bases between. The CDR3 is 14 amino acids. CDR3 amino acids: CASSLSGITDTQYF. DNA of the CDR3: TGCGCCAGCAGCTTATCAGGGATTACAGATACGCAGTATTTT.

The chain has TRBV6-2 or TRBV6-3 and TRBJ1-1, with D unclear. The germline V gene encodes CDR1 MNHEY and CDR2 SVGEGT. The CDR3 is 14 residues long. Trimming pared 7 bases from V and 0 bases from J, leaving 12 bases between. The CDR3 region has the DNA TGTGCCAGCACTAATGACCATCTGAACACTGAAGCTTTCTTT. It yields the protein CASTNDHLNTEAFF.

This clonotype has ten or more counts. The V and J genes are TRBV5-1 and TRBJ2-1, with D possibly being TRBD2 (6 bases). Germline V gene lookup returns CDR1 SGHRS and CDR2 YFSETQ. The CDR3 loop spans 15 amino acids. Trimming took off 0 bases at V and 2 bases at J, with 9 bases between the two ends. CDR3 in amino acids: CASSLVGGTYNEQFF. The CDR3 DNA sequence: TGCGCCAGCAGCTTGGTTGGGGGGACCTACAATGAGCAGTTCTTC.

Ten or more counts support this clonotype. The chain employs TRBV28 and TRBJ1-1, with D perhaps matching TRBD1 (6 bases). The CDR3 has 12 residues. V was cut by 7 bases and J by 8 bases, with 14 bases left in between. Germline V lookup: CDR1 MDHEN, CDR2 SYDVKM. The CDR3 reads CASISPGGEAFF. The CDR3 DNA reads TGTGCCAGCATCTCACCGGGGGGCGAAGCTTTCTTT.

This clonotype was counted a few times. The genes are TRBV7-8 and TRBJ2-2; D gene unclear. CDR1 and CDR2 (germline): SGHVS, FQNEAQ. CDR3 size: 14 residues. V was pared by 0 bases and J by 8 bases, with 10 bases between. The CDR3 loop reads CASSLARRVGELFF. The CDR3 coding sequence is TGTGCCAGCAGCTTAGCCAGGCGCGTAGGGGAGCTGTTTTTT.

CDR3 in DNA: TGTGCCAGCAGTCAAAGGGGGGGCTGGGAGCAGTACGTC. Amino acid sequence: CASSQRGGWEQYV. This chain links TRBV7-9 with TRBJ2-7; the D gene is possibly TRBD2 (7 bases). This CDR3 has 13 residues. Trimming left V 6 bases short and J 7 bases short, with 16 bases between. Germline loops: CDR1 SEHNR, CDR2 FQNEAQ (reference sequence).

Only a few counts were recorded for this clonotype. This rearrangement joins TRBV7-3 to TRBJ2-3; weak D call: TRBD1 (5 bases). Germline-derived CDR1 and CDR2 are SGHTA and FQGTGA. The CDR3 consists of 15 residues. The V and J ends lost 0 bases and 3 bases respectively, with 10 bases between them. CDR3 sequence: CASSLTAGSTDTQYF. The CDR3 DNA reads TGTGCCAGCAGCTTAACGGCAGGGTCGACAGATACGCAGTATTTT.

This clonotype came up once. This rearrangement joins TRBV2 to TRBJ2-3; D gene uncertain. The V end was cut by 3 bases, the J end by 8 bases, with 9 bases between. This CDR3 region has 12 residues. Germline CDR1 and CDR2: SNHLY and FYNNEI. CDR3 bases: TGTGCCAGCAGTGACCCCAGTGGTACGCAGTATTTT. It encodes CASSDPSGTQYF.

V gene TRBV29-1 combines with J gene TRBJ1-2, with no clear D. V was trimmed by 5 bases and J by 0 bases, leaving 7 bases between them. The CDR3 is 12 residues long. The germline gives CDR1 SQVTM, CDR2 ANQGSEA. The CDR3 loop is CSVQVANYGYTF. Here the CDR3 DNA reads TGCAGCGTTCAGGTAGCTAACTATGGCTACACCTTC.